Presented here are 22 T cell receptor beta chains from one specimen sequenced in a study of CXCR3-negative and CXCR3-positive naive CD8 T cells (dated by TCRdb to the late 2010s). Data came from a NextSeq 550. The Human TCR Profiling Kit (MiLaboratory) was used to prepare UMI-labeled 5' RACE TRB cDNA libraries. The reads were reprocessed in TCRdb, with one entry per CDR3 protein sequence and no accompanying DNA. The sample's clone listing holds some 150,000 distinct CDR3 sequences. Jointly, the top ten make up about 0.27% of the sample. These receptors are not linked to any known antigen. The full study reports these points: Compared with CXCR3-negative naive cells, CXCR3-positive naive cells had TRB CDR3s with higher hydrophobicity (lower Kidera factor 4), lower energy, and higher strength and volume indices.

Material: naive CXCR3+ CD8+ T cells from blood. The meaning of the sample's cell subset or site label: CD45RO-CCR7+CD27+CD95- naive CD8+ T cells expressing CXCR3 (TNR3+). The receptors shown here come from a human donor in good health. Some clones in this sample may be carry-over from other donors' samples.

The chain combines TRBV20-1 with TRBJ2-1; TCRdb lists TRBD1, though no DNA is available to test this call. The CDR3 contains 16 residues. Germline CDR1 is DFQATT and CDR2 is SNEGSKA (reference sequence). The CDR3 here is CSAIDLTGGLIYEQFF.

This CDR3 reads CASRTSLEAFF. The chain recombines TRBV6-6 with TRBJ1-1. The V gene's germline CDR1 is MNHNY and CDR2 SVGAGI (reference sequence). There are 11 residues in the CDR3.

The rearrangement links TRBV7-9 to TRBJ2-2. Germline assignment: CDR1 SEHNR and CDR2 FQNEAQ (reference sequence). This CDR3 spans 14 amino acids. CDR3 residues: CASGHAVSTGELFF.

This CDR3 is CASSSSPGLAPMGTDTQYF. V and J are TRBV7-6 and TRBJ2-3; the TCRdb call, TRBD2, lacks DNA for checking. The germline CDR1 and CDR2 sequences are SGHVS and FNYEAQ. CDR3 length: 19 amino acids.

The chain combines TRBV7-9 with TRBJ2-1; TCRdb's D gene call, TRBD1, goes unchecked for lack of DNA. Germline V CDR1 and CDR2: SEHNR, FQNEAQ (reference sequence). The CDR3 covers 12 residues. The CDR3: CASSLGVPEQFF.

The CDR3 region is CASSFLYDSGGYTF. The gene calls are TRBV7-2 and TRBJ1-2. The germline V gene encodes CDR1 SGHTA and CDR2 FQGNSA. The CDR3 has 14 residues.

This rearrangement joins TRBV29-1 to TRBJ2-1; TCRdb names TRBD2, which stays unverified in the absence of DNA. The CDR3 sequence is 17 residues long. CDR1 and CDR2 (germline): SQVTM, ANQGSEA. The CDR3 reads CSVWGLAGEPSYNEQFF.

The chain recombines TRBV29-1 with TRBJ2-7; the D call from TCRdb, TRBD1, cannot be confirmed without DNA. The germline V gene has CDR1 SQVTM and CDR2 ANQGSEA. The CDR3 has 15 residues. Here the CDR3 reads CSVEDQGATSYEQYF.

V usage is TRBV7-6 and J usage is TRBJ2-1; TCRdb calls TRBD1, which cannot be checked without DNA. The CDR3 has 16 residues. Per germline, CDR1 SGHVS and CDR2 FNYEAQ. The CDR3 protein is CASSSLRTGGVNEQFF.

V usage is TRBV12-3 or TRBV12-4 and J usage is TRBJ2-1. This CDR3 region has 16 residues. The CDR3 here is CASSSHMASSYNEQFF.

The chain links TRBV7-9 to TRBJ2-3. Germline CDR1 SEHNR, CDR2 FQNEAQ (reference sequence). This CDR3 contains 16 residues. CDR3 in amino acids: CASSLGTSGYTDTQYF.

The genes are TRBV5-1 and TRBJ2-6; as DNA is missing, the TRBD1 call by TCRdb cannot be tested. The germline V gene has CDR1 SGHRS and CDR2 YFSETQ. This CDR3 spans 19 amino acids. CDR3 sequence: CASSSARDRVPSGANVLTF. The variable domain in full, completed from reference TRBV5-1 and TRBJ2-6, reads KAGVTQTPRYLIKTRGQQVTLSCSPISGHRSVSWYQQTPGQGLQFLFEYFSETQRNKGNFPGRFSGRQFSNSRSEMNVSTLELGDSALYLCASSSARDRVPSGANVLTFGAGSRLTVL.

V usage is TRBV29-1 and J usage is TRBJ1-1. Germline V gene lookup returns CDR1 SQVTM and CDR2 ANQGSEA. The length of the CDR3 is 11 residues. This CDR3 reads CSVDRNTEAFF.

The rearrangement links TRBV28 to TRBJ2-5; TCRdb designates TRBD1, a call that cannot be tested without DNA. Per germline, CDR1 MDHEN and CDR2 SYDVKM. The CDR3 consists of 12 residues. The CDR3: CASRGGPETQYF.

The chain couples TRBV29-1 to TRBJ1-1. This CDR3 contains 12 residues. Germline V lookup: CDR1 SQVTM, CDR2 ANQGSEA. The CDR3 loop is CSVSWVAPEAFF.

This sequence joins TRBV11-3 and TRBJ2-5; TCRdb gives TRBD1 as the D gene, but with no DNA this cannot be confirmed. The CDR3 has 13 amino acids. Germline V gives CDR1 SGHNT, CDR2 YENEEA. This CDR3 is CASSHPSSETQYF.

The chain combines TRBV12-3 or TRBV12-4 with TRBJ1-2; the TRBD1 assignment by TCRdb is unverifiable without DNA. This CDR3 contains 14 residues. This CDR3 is CASNKDITNYGYTF.

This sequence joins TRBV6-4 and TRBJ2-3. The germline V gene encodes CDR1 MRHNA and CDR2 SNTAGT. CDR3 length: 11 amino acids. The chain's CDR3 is CASSEKVTQYF.

The CDR3 is CASSQAPTDTQYF. This rearrangement joins TRBV3-1 to TRBJ2-3; TCRdb returns TRBD1, unconfirmable since there is no DNA. Germline CDR1 is LGHDT and CDR2 is YNNKEL (reference sequence). The CDR3 has 13 amino acids.

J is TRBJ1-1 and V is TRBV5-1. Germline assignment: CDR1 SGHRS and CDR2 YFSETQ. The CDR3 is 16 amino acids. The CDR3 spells CASSLAGDYSNTEAFF.

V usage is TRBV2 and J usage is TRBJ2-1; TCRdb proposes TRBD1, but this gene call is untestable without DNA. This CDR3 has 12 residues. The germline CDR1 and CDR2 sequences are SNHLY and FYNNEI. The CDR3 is CASRGPGGEQFF.

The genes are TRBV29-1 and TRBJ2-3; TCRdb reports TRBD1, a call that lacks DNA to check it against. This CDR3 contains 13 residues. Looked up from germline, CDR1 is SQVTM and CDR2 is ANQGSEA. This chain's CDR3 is CSARGTGTDTQYF.